This entry lists 14 T cell receptor beta chains sequenced from one sample in a study of blood T cells in healthy people across ages. Then a second PCR, running about 6 to 12 cycles, was carried out with a sample-barcoded 5' primer and a J-beta primer mix. TCRdb redid the calling of the 5' RACE reads with MiXCR, one entry per CDR3 protein. The repertoire has roughly 790,000 distinct CDR3 sequences, around 46% of them found once; the top ten carry under 25%. The sample consisted of blood. These receptors all stem from a woman aged 55-70 years in good health.

The gene calls are TRBV5-1 and TRBJ2-3, with TRBD2 matching 8 bases. Germline V gene lookup returns CDR1 SGHRS and CDR2 YFSETQ. There are 17 residues in the CDR3. The V segment lost 0 bases and the J segment 3 bases; nucleotides outside the gene matches: 9. Here the CDR3 reads CASSLVGAGDGTDTQYF. In nucleotides, the CDR3 is TGCGCCAGCAGCTTGGTTGGAGCGGGAGATGGTACAGATACGCAGTATTTT.

This chain uses TRBV6-4 with TRBJ1-2, with D possibly being TRBD1 (5 bases). V was trimmed by 2 bases and J by 9 bases, leaving 10 bases between them. Germline V gives CDR1 MRHNA, CDR2 SNTAGT. The CDR3 sequence is 12 residues long. For the CDR3, the DNA is TGTGCCAGCAGTGACGACCGGGGGAGCTACACCTTC. This translates into CASSDDRGSYTF.

This clonotype has more than one count but fewer than ten. The chain couples TRBV9 to TRBJ2-4; 13 bases align to TRBD2. CDR1 and CDR2 from the germline V gene are SGDLS and YYNGEE. This CDR3 contains 17 residues. J lost 6 bases, V lost 4 bases, and 10 bases had no gene match. This CDR3 reads CASSPTSGGAGRNIQYF. As DNA, the CDR3 is TGTGCCAGCAGCCCCACTAGCGGGGGGGCCGGGAGAAACATTCAGTACTTC.

This clonotype was seen more than once but under ten times. In DNA, the CDR3 is TGTGCCAGCAGCGTAGACTTCACCTATAATTCACCCCTCCACTTT. As protein: CASSVDFTYNSPLHF. The chain combines TRBV9 with TRBJ1-6; no definite D call. The germline gives CDR1 SGDLS, CDR2 YYNGEE. The CDR3 contains 15 residues. Trimming pared 0 bases from V and 2 bases from J, leaving 6 bases between.

The CDR3 DNA is TGCAGCGTTCGTAAGGGGGTTATGGACGAGCAGTACTTC. Translating gives CSVRKGVMDEQYF. The chain couples TRBV29-1 to TRBJ2-5, with D perhaps matching TRBD1 (6 bases). Gene TRBJ2-7 matches the end of the DNA better, so the J call may be wrong. Per germline, CDR1 SQVTM and CDR2 ANQGSEA. CDR3 length: 13 residues.

This clonotype showed up just a few times. The chain is built from TRBV9 and TRBJ2-5; TRBD2 aligns across 9 bases. This CDR3 has 17 residues. Germline V CDR1 and CDR2: SGDLS, YYNGEE. Germline trimming cut 4 bases from V and 2 bases from J; bases unmatched to any gene: 12. The CDR3: CASSPRGRAKGQETQYF. The DNA for the CDR3 is TGTGCCAGCAGCCCTCGCGGGAGGGCGAAAGGGCAAGAGACCCAGTACTTC.

In this sample, this clonotype turned up many times. A much larger clone sits a single nucleotide away, making a read error possible. This rearrangement joins TRBV4-2 to TRBJ2-5; D is possibly TRBD2 (8 bases). V lost 4 bases to trimming and J lost 11 bases, with 23 bases between them. This CDR3 comprises 15 residues. The germline V gene encodes CDR1 LGHNA and CDR2 YNFKEQ. The CDR3 DNA follows: TGTGCCAGCAGCCCCCGACTAGCGACAGGGAATGAGCAGTACTTC. As protein: CASSPRLATGNEQYF.

V and J are TRBV7-2 and TRBJ1-2; TRBD1 matches at 8 bases. The junction had 5 bases not matched to a gene; V was cut back by 1 base and J by 4 bases. This CDR3 has 15 residues. Germline-derived CDR1 and CDR2 are SGHTA and FQGNSA. CDR3 nucleotide sequence: TGTGCCAGCAGCTTAGGGGGACAGGCGTTCTATGGCTACACCTTC. Its protein product is CASSLGGQAFYGYTF.

The chain couples TRBV4-2 to TRBJ2-6, with D unresolved. Trimming took off 0 bases at V and 0 bases at J, with 18 bases between the two ends. The CDR3 spans 20 residues. Germline CDR1 reads LGHNA; CDR2 reads YNFKEQ. The CDR3: CASSQEVIVVGFSGANVLTF. The DNA of the CDR3 is TGTGCCAGCAGCCAAGAGGTAATAGTGGTTGGTTTCTCTGGGGCCAACGTCCTGACTTTC.

This clonotype was found many times. The rearrangement joins TRBV12-3 or TRBV12-4 to TRBJ2-1, with a weak D call TRBD1 (5 bases). Trimming shortened V by 4 bases and J by 2 bases, and 12 bases separated the two germline ends. The CDR3 length is 15 residues. The CDR3 DNA follows: TGTGCCAGCAGTTACTCATCAGGGCCCTACAATGAGCAGTTCTTC. This sequence encodes CASSYSSGPYNEQFF.

This clonotype appeared a few times. V usage is TRBV5-1 and J usage is TRBJ1-4, with 7 bases identical to TRBD1. The trim removed 4 bases at V and 7 bases at J, leaving 4 bases unmatched. This CDR3 is 13 amino acids long. Germline CDR1 SGHRS, CDR2 YFSETQ. For the CDR3, the DNA is TGCGCCAGCAGCCCACAGGGGTCTGAAAAACTGTTTTTT. Translating gives CASSPQGSEKLFF.

The chain joins TRBV20-1 to TRBJ1-1; perhaps TRBD1 as D (5 bases). V lost 3 bases, J lost 4 bases, and 12 bases lay in between. Germline CDR1 and CDR2: DFQATT and SNEGSKA (reference sequence). This CDR3 has 13 residues. In DNA form, the CDR3 reads TGCAGTGCTAGTTGGTGGCAGGGCACTGAAGCTTTCTTT. It translates to CSASWWQGTEAFF.

In regard to this clonotype: One end of the junction does not line up with germline, which may come from a read error. V usage is TRBV13 and J usage is TRBJ2-4; a possible D gene is TRBD2 (5 bases). From germline, CDR1 is PRHDT and CDR2 FYEKMQ (reference sequence). The CDR3 has 14 amino acids. The CDR3 reads CVSSLDPGRGEQYF. Here the CDR3 DNA reads TGTGTCAGCAGCCTAGACCCCGGACGTGGGGAGCAGTACTTC.

The chain couples TRBV20-1 to TRBJ2-1, with 11 bases fitting TRBD2. This CDR3 has 19 amino acids. CDR1 and CDR2 from the germline V gene are DFQATT and SNEGSKA (reference sequence). Trimming cost V 0 bases and J 10 bases; bases outside gene matches: 20. The CDR3 is CSARDLTLAGGPRLGEQFF. The CDR3, as DNA: TGCAGTGCTAGAGATCTGACCCTAGCGGGAGGACCTCGGCTGGGAGAGCAGTTCTTC.